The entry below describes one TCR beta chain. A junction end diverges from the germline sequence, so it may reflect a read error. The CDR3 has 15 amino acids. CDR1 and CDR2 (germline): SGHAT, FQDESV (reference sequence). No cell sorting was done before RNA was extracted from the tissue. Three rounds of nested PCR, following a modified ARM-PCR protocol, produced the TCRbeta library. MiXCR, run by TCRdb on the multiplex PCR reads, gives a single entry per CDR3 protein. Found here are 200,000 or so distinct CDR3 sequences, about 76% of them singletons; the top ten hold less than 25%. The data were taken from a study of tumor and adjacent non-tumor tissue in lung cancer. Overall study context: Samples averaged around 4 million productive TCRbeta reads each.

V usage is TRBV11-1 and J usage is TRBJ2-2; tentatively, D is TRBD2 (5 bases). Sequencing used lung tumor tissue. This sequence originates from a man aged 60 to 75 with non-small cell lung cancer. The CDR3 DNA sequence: TGTACCAGCAGCTTAAAACGAGAGGGCACCGGGGAGTTGTTTTTT. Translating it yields CTSSLKREGTGELFF.